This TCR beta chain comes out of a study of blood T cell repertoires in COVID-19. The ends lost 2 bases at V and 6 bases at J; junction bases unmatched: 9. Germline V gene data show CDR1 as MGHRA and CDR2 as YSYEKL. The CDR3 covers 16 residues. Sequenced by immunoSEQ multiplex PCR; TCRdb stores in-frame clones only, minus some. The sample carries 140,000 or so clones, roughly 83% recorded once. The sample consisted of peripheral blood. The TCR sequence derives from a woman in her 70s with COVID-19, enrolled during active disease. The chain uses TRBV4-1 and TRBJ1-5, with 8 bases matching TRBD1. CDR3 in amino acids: CASSQWSGGLGQPQHF. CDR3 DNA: TGCGCCAGCAGCCAATGGTCAGGGGGCCTTGGTCAGCCCCAGCATTTT.